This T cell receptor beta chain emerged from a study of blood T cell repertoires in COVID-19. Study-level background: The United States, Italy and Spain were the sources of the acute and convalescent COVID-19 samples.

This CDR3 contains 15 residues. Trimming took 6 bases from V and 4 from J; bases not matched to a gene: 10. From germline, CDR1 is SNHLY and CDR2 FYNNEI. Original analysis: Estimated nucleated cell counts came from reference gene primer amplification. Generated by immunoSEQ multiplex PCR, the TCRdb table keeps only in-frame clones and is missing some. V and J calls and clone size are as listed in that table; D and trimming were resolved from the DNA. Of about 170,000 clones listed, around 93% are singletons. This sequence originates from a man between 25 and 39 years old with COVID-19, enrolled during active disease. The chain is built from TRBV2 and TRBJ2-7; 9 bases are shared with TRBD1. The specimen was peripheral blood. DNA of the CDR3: TGTGCCAGCAGGGCACGGACAGGGGATAGTTACGAGCAGTACTTC. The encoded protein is CASRARTGDSYEQYF.